This TCR beta chain was documented in a study of T cell repertoires in cytomegalovirus infection. V lost 3 bases and J lost 5, with 12 bases in between. CDR1 KGHSH and CDR2 LQKENI come from the germline V gene. CDR3 size: 14 residues. The table lists this clonotype with many counts. A single record per CDR3 protein comes from TCRdb applying MiXCR to the reads. The top ten hold 10% to 13% of the sample, which has roughly 500,000 distinct CDR3 sequences, about 10% seen once. The origin of this receptor is a human donor in good health (CMV status not recorded). Some clones in this sample may be carry-over from other donors' samples. Source material: PBMCs. This sequence joins TRBV18 and TRBJ2-3; D is unresolved. The CDR3 is CASSPRTIKDTQYF. DNA of the CDR3: TGTGCCAGCTCACCGAGGACGATCAAAGATACGCAGTATTTT.